The 21 T cell receptor beta chains presented below share a single source sample, sequenced in a study of T-cell memory formation after mild COVID-19. TCRdb reprocessed the 5' RACE reads with MiXCR, giving one entry per CDR3 protein. The table lists 250,000 to 350,000 distinct CDR3 sequences, around 15% of them singletons. The sequenced material came from PBMCs or a T cell subset sorted from them (not recorded which). The receptor source for this set is a young man who had mild COVID-19 (a few samples of this study predate the infection). Cell type and time point are not known.

This clonotype was observed a few times. The chain joins TRBV4-3 to TRBJ2-3; 9 bases line up with TRBD2. CDR3 size: 15 residues. The J segment lost 2 bases and the V segment lost 2 bases, leaving 2 bases of the junction unmatched. The V gene's germline CDR1 is LGHNA and CDR2 YSLEER. The CDR3 nucleotides are TGCGCCAGCAGCCAACGCGGGGGGGCCACAGATACGCAGTATTTT. Translating gives CASSQRGGATDTQYF.

This chain links TRBV9 with TRBJ2-3; TRBD2 aligns across 7 bases. The V segment lost 0 bases and the J segment 4 bases; nucleotides outside the gene matches: 8. This CDR3 is built from 16 residues. From germline, CDR1 is SGDLS and CDR2 YYNGEE. In DNA form, the CDR3 reads TGTGCCAGCAGCGTAGGTTCAAAGCGGGGTCCAGATACGCAGTATTTT. Translated, it gives CASSVGSKRGPDTQYF.

This clonotype was counted many times. This sequence joins TRBV5-1 and TRBJ2-7; 10 bases agree with TRBD1. The CDR3 loop spans 15 amino acids. In germline, CDR1 is SGHRS, CDR2 YFSETQ. Losses at the gene ends were 4 bases for V and 5 bases for J; bases not matched to a gene: 9. CDR3 nucleotides: TGCGCCAGCAGCCCCTCCGGGACAGGGGTAAACGAGCAGTACTTC. Translated: CASSPSGTGVNEQYF.

This clonotype occurred a few times. The chain links TRBV6-5 to TRBJ2-1; D is unresolved. Germline V gives CDR1 MNHEY, CDR2 SVGAGI. This CDR3 has 13 amino acids. Trimming pared 2 bases from V and 5 bases from J, leaving 7 bases between. The CDR3 region is CASSYGWDNEQFF. The CDR3 coding sequence is TGTGCCAGCAGTTACGGTTGGGACAATGAGCAGTTCTTC.

The chain couples TRBV6-5 to TRBJ2-3; D gene unclear. Germline assignment: CDR1 MNHEY and CDR2 SVGAGI. Between the trimmed V and J ends, which lost 6 bases and 4 bases, there was a span of 8 bases. CDR3 length: 12 residues. The CDR3 DNA reads TGTGCCAGCAGGGACGCGGCAGATACGCAGTATTTT. It specifies CASRDAADTQYF.

The V and J genes are TRBV18 and TRBJ2-3, with D hard to call. Per germline, CDR1 KGHSH and CDR2 LQKENI. The CDR3 is 14 amino acids. The ends were cut back, 2 bases at V and 2 bases at J, with 8 bases in the middle. This chain's CDR3 is CASSPKPNTDTQYF. CDR3 in DNA: TGTGCCAGCTCACCAAAACCGAACACAGATACGCAGTATTTT.

This chain links TRBV20-1 with TRBJ1-6; unclear D gene. From germline, CDR1 is DFQATT and CDR2 SNEGSKA (reference sequence). The ends were cut back, 6 bases at V and 10 bases at J, with 19 bases in the middle. The CDR3 covers 14 residues. The CDR3 loop reads CSARTFGPPSPLHF. The CDR3 DNA is TGCAGTGCCAGAACTTTCGGGCCACCCTCACCCCTCCACTTT.

CDR3 nucleotides: TGCGCCAGCAGCCCAAGGGCCTCTGCAACTAATGAAAAACTGTTTTTT. Protein sequence: CASSPRASATNEKLFF. V usage is TRBV4-1 and J usage is TRBJ1-4; D is unclear. Germline V gives CDR1 MGHRA, CDR2 YSYEKL. The ends were cut back, 4 bases at V and 0 bases at J, with 12 bases in the middle. The CDR3 is 16 residues long.

This clonotype has just a few counts. V usage is TRBV2 and J usage is TRBJ2-3; TRBD2 aligns across 7 bases. The CDR3 is 13 residues long. Germline CDR1 SNHLY, CDR2 FYNNEI. V trimming: 4 bases; J trimming: 8 bases; junction bases outside the gene matches: 6. The CDR3 loop is CASSVGTTGTQYF. The CDR3, as DNA: TGTGCCAGCAGTGTCGGGACTACGGGTACGCAGTATTTT. Supplemented by reference TRBV2 and TRBJ2-3, the full variable domain reads EPEVTQTPSHQVTQMGQEVILRCVPISNHLYFYWYRQILGQKVEFLVSFYNNEISEKSEIFDDQFSVERPDGSNFTLKIRSTKLEDSAMYFCASSVGTTGTQYFGPGTRLTVL.

This clonotype was seen only a few times. The chain has TRBV12-5 and TRBJ2-2; a possible D gene is TRBD1 (7 bases). Between the trimmed V and J ends, which lost 6 bases and 2 bases, there was a span of 13 bases. Germline CDR1 is LGHNT and CDR2 is FRNRAP. The CDR3 covers 15 residues. CDR3 amino acids: CASGPQGGNTGELFF. As DNA, the CDR3 is TGTGCTAGTGGACCGCAGGGGGGCAACACCGGGGAGCTGTTTTTT.

This clonotype was counted between two and nine times. The CDR3 region is CASTGEPNTGELFF. The CDR3 bases are TGTGCCAGCACCGGGGAGCCGAACACCGGGGAGCTGTTTTTT. The V call is TRBV7-3, the J call TRBJ2-2; possibly TRBD2 for D (5 bases). Germline CDR1 and CDR2: SGHTA and FQGTGA. The CDR3 runs 14 residues. V was cut by 7 bases and J by 0 bases, with 9 bases left in between.

The genes are TRBV7-9 and TRBJ1-2; no firm D call. With 10 bases removed from V and 6 bases from J, the gap between germline ends came to 18 bases. The CDR3 has 13 amino acids. The V gene's germline CDR1 is SEHNR and CDR2 FQNEAQ (reference sequence). Written as DNA, the CDR3 is TGTGCCACCGTCCGGGGAGGCCGGGATGGCTACACCTTC. This translates into CATVRGGRDGYTF.

This clonotype was picked up a small number of times. The rearrangement links TRBV7-9 to TRBJ2-5; D ambiguous. The CDR3 consists of 11 residues. V lost 8 bases, J lost 2 bases, and 6 bases lay in between. Germline CDR1 is SEHNR and CDR2 is FQNEAQ (reference sequence). CDR3 sequence reads: CASGFQETQYF. The CDR3 DNA is TGTGCCAGCGGGTTTCAAGAGACCCAGTACTTC.

This clonotype was counted only a few times. The rearrangement joins TRBV4-3 to TRBJ1-4; no clear D. The germline CDR1 and CDR2 sequences are LGHNA and YSLEER. Trimming removed 2 bases from V and 8 bases from J, with 18 bases in between. This CDR3 is 16 amino acids long. CDR3 sequence: CASSQYAGQRKEKLFF. Written as DNA, the CDR3 is TGCGCCAGCAGCCAATATGCCGGGCAAAGGAAGGAAAAACTGTTTTTT.

Only a few counts were recorded for this clonotype. The CDR3 coding sequence is TGTGCCAGCAGCGTGGACACCTATGGCTACACCTTC. Amino acids: CASSVDTYGYTF. The rearrangement links TRBV5-4 to TRBJ1-2; D perhaps matches TRBD1 (5 bases). The CDR3 is made up of 12 amino acids. Trimming left V 4 bases short and J 4 bases short, with 8 bases between. From germline, CDR1 is SGHNT and CDR2 YYREEE (reference sequence).

V is TRBV4-1 and J is TRBJ2-3; D remains unclear. The CDR3 is 13 amino acids. Germline-derived CDR1 and CDR2 are MGHRA and YSYEKL. V shed 0 bases and J shed 4 bases, with 5 bases lying between them. The CDR3 reads CASSQDSPDTQYF. DNA for the CDR3: TGCGCCAGCAGCCAAGATAGTCCAGATACGCAGTATTTT.

The J gene is TRBJ2-3, the V gene TRBV4-3; 8 bases agree with TRBD2. Germline CDR1 reads LGHNA; CDR2 reads YSLEER. J lost 1 base, V lost 0 bases, and 6 bases had no gene match. The CDR3 consists of 17 residues. This CDR3 reads CASSQDADSGGTDTQYF. The DNA for the CDR3 is TGCGCCAGCAGCCAAGATGCAGATAGCGGGGGCACAGATACGCAGTATTTT.

V gene TRBV20-1 combines with J gene TRBJ2-5, with TRBD1 matching 7 bases. In germline, CDR1 is DFQATT, CDR2 SNEGSKA (reference sequence). The CDR3 length is 13 residues. The trim removed 3 bases at V and 7 bases at J, leaving 8 bases unmatched. CDR3 coding DNA: TGCAGTGCTAGCGATGACAGGGACGGGACCCAGTACTTC. Translated, it gives CSASDDRDGTQYF.

This chain connects TRBV30 to TRBJ1-6, with a tentative D call TRBD1 (6 bases). Trimming took 8 bases from V and 3 from J, leaving 20 bases between them. The CDR3 extends over 16 amino acids. Germline CDR1 reads GTSNPN; CDR2 reads SVGIG (reference sequence). CDR3 amino acids: CAGTSVGGYYNSPLHF. The CDR3 DNA sequence: TGTGCCGGTACAAGCGTGGGGGGCTACTATAATTCACCCCTCCACTTT.

This chain uses TRBV7-2 with TRBJ1-1; a possible D gene is TRBD1 (5 bases). Germline CDR1 reads SGHTA; CDR2 reads FQGNSA. The CDR3 runs 15 residues. Trimming cost V 1 base and J 1 base, with 10 bases left between them. The CDR3 DNA follows: TGTGCCAGCAGCTTAGTGGACACCACGAACACTGAAGCTTTCTTT. Amino acid sequence: CASSLVDTTNTEAFF.

This clonotype was seen a few times. The genes are TRBV3-1 and TRBJ2-3, with no clear D. CDR1 is LGHDT, CDR2 YNNKEL, per germline (reference sequence). The CDR3 has 14 residues. The V end was cut by 2 bases, the J end by 2 bases, with 8 bases between. The CDR3 nucleotides are TGTGCCAGCAGCCAATCTCTCGCCACAGATACGCAGTATTTT. This translates into CASSQSLATDTQYF.